The present entry profiles one TCR beta chain with its context. This record comes from a study of T cell changes during pregnancy in multiple sclerosis. Only in-frame clones appear in the TCRdb table, and some are missing; sequencing was by immunoSEQ multiplex PCR. The sample has approximately 96,000 clones; approximately 90% are singletons. V shed 8 bases and J 5 bases; nucleotides not matched to a gene: 12. The CDR3 extends over 15 amino acids. The germline CDR1 and CDR2 sequences are SNHLY and FYNNEI. This TCR came from a female donor in good health, enrolled as a control in a pregnancy study. Sequenced material: peripheral blood, taken after pregnancy. The chain is built from TRBV2 and TRBJ2-7, with 10 positions matching TRBD1. The CDR3 sequence: CASGKDRGRLDEQYF. The CDR3, as DNA: TGTGCCAGCGGCAAAGACAGGGGGCGCTTGGACGAGCAGTACTTC.